This entry is about one TCR beta chain. With autoimmune disease history or systemic immunosuppression, patients were excluded. This sample is part of a study of OX40 agonist ivuxolimab in advanced cancers. Across the whole study: In this cohort, patients received ivuxolimab, an agonistic anti-OX40 (CD134) antibody.

The table came from immunoSEQ multiplex PCR; TCRdb's copy has only in-frame clones and leaves some out. The sample carries more than 60,000 clones, over 85% recorded once. J was trimmed by 4 bases and V by 7 bases; bases with no gene match: 6. Germline CDR1 reads MDHEN; CDR2 reads SYDVKM. The CDR3 is 14 amino acids. The V and J genes are TRBV28 and TRBJ2-2; 7 bases fit TRBD2. This receptor was identified in an adult with an advanced solid tumor such as melanoma, head and neck, liver or kidney cancer. The input for sequencing was CD4+ or CD8+ T cells sorted from blood, taken in a trial of the OX40 agonist ivuxolimab. The chain's CDR3 is CASIRAGVTGELFF. The CDR3 DNA reads TGTGCCAGCATACGCGCGGGAGTCACCGGGGAGCTGTTTTTT.